A selection of T cell receptor beta chains follows, all from one sample in a study of shared clonotypes between healthy human individuals. Libraries were prepared by immunoSEQ multiplex PCR; TCRdb keeps only in-frame clonotypes and omits some of them. The table includes over 800,000 clones, approximately 92% detected once. Sequencing was performed on naive CD8+ T cells sorted from blood. These receptors were taken from a man aged 25-45 years in good health. CDR3s include the opening cysteine and the closing phenylalanine or tryptophan. Fields, in order: J gene, V gene, clone size, D gene, CDR3 protein, CDR3 DNA. The D gene is left open where the match is weak. Expanded clones are given a class, and other clones once, few, many or no size at all.

TRBJ2-7	TRBV11-2	.	TRBD2	CASSFRTSRTYEQYF	TGTGCCAGCAGCTTCAGGACTAGCAGAACCTACGAGCAGTACTTC
TRBJ2-7	TRBV7-9	.	.	CASSSQGSLSYEQYF	TGTGCCAGCAGCTCGCAGGGGAGTCTCTCCTACGAGCAGTACTTC
TRBJ1-1	TRBV5-1	.	TRBD1	CASSSRTGGESIAFF	TGCGCCAGCAGCTCCCGGACAGGGGGCGAATCGATAGCTTTCTTT
TRBJ1-1	TRBV6-1	.	.	CASNSGTEAFF	TGTGCCAGCAATTCAGGGACTGAAGCTTTCTTT
TRBJ1-4	TRBV7-9	.	.	CASSQTREGEKLFF	TGTGCCAGCAGCCAGACCCGGGAGGGAGAAAAACTGTTTTTT
TRBJ1-3	TRBV7-2	.	TRBD1	CASSPAGTAGGNTIYF	TGTGCCAGCAGCCCCGCCGGGACAGCGGGGGGAAACACCATATATTTT
TRBJ2-1	TRBV27	.	.	CASSWDPHNEQFF	TGTGCCAGCAGCTGGGACCCTCACAATGAGCAGTTCTTC
TRBJ1-5	TRBV7-2	.	.	CASSLRYTGQPQHF	TGTGCCAGCAGCTTACGATATACAGGGCAGCCCCAGCATTTT
TRBJ2-7	TRBV27	.	.	CASSLGGYSYEQYF	TGTGCCAGCAGTTTAGGGGGTTACTCCTACGAGCAGTACTTC
TRBJ2-2	TRBV28	.	.	CASSLLYRNTGELFF	TGTGCCAGCAGTTTATTATACAGAAACACCGGGGAGCTGTTTTTT
TRBJ2-7	TRBV7-9	.	.	CASSLSPLYEQYF	TGTGCCAGCAGCCTTTCCCCCCTCTACGAGCAGTACTTC
TRBJ2-2	TRBV19	.	TRBD2	CASSMVGRAIGELFF	TGTGCCAGTAGTATGGTCGGGAGGGCCATCGGGGAGCTGTTTTTT
TRBJ2-2	TRBV19	.	.	CASSTLDSGELFF	TGTGCCAGTAGTACCTTGGACAGCGGGGAGCTGTTTTTT
TRBJ2-1	TRBV29-1	.	.	CSALGGGGFGEQFF	TGCAGCGCCCTTGGGGGAGGAGGGTTTGGTGAGCAGTTCTTC
TRBJ2-7	TRBV14	.	.	CASSQVSPLNEQYF	TGTGCCAGCAGCCAAGTTAGTCCCTTGAACGAGCAGTACTTC
TRBJ1-5	TRBV2	.	.	CASSARQAAPQPQHF	TGTGCCAGCAGTGCCAGACAGGCCGCTCCCCAGCCCCAGCATTTT
TRBJ2-5	TRBV6-6	.	.	CASRIAGEYQETQYF	TGTGCCAGCAGGATTGCAGGGGAGTACCAAGAGACCCAGTACTTC
TRBJ2-2	TRBV6-5	.	.	CASSRHTGELFF	TGTGCCAGCAGCCGACACACCGGGGAGCTGTTTTTT
TRBJ2-3	TRBV5-1	.	TRBD1	CASSSGQGRDTQYF	TGCGCCAGCAGCTCTGGACAGGGGAGAGATACGCAGTATTTT
TRBJ2-7	TRBV10-2	.	.	CASSFSVSYEQYF	TGCGCCAGCAGTTTTAGCGTTAGCTACGAGCAGTACTTC
TRBJ2-3	TRBV15	.	.	CATSSGRTRTDTQYF	TGTGCCACCAGCAGCGGGAGAACACGCACAGATACGCAGTATTTT
TRBJ1-4	TRBV10-3	.	TRBD1	CAPPGQGAYREKLFF	TGTGCCCCCCCCGGACAGGGGGCTTATCGAGAAAAACTGTTTTTT
TRBJ1-1	TRBV7-9	.	.	CASSLSDSLNTEAFF	TGTGCCAGCAGCCTCTCGGACAGCCTGAACACTGAAGCTTTCTTT
TRBJ1-5	TRBV10-3	once	TRBD1	CAIRQGEESNQPQHF	TGTGCCATTCGACAGGGAGAGGAGAGCAATCAGCCCCAGCATTTT
TRBJ2-1	TRBV11-3	.	TRBD2	CASSPSGAEQFF	TGTGCCAGCAGCCCAAGCGGGGCTGAGCAGTTCTTC
TRBJ2-2	TRBV5-4	.	TRBD2	CASRYGQLTSGSAGELFF	TGTGCCAGCAGATACGGGCAGCTGACTAGCGGGAGCGCCGGGGAGCTGTTTTTT
TRBJ1-2	TRBV10-3	few	.	CAIKGNYGYTF	TGTGCCATCAAAGGGAACTATGGCTACACCTTC
TRBJ2-7	TRBV7-9	.	TRBD2	CASSLVDAGGDYEQYF	TGTGCCAGCAGCTTAGTGGATGCGGGAGGGGACTACGAGCAGTACTTC
TRBJ2-7	TRBV5-1	.	TRBD2	CASSPSGRSYEQYF	TGCGCCAGCAGCCCAAGCGGGAGGTCCTACGAGCAGTACTTC
TRBJ2-7	TRBV7-8	.	.	CASSFRSDSYEQYF	TGTGCCAGCAGCTTCCGGTCGGACTCCTACGAGCAGTACTTC
TRBJ2-1	TRBV7-2	.	TRBD2	CASSKTSGIDEQFF	TGTGCCAGCTCGAAGACTAGCGGGATAGATGAGCAGTTCTTC
TRBJ1-3	TRBV28	.	.	CASRMTPSSGNTIYF	TGTGCCAGCAGGATGACACCAAGCTCTGGAAACACCATATATTTT
TRBJ2-7	TRBV7-9	.	.	CASSWPTRPYEQYF	TGTGCCAGCAGCTGGCCGACTAGACCCTACGAGCAGTACTTC
TRBJ2-6	TRBV7-2	.	TRBD1	CASPGTGISGANVLTF	TGTGCCAGCCCCGGGACAGGCATCTCTGGGGCCAACGTCCTGACTTTC
TRBJ2-7	TRBV6-5	once	.	CASRKDRIDYEQYF	TGTGCCAGCAGGAAAGACAGGATAGACTACGAGCAGTACTTC
TRBJ2-1	TRBV4-2	.	.	CASSQEVRYLVVNGEQFF	TGTGCCAGCAGCCAAGAAGTCCGCTATTTAGTAGTAAACGGTGAGCAGTTCTTC
TRBJ1-1	TRBV13	.	.	CASSFLNTEAFF	TGTGCCAGCAGCTTCTTGAACACTGAAGCTTTCTTT